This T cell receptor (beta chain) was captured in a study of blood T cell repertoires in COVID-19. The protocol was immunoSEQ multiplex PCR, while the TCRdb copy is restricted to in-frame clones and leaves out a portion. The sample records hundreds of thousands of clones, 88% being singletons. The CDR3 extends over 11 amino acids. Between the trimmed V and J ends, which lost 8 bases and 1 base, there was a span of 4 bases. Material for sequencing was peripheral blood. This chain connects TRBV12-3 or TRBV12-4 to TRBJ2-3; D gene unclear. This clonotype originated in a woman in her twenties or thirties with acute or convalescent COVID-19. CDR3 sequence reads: CASGGTDTQYF. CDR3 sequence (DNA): TGTGCCAGCGGAGGCACAGATACGCAGTATTTT.